A single sample is the source of the 15 T cell receptor beta chains below, sequenced in a study of T cell responses to AZD1222 COVID-19 vaccine. Sequencing used immunoSEQ multiplex PCR; TCRdb keeps in-frame clones, though not all of them. Seen here are about 120,000 clones, roughly 88% observed once, and the top ten hold about 19%. The material sequenced was peripheral blood, taken on day 0 of MenACWY control vaccination. The receptors were gathered from an adult in good health.

This clone was detected once. This chain links TRBV30 with TRBJ2-1; possible D gene TRBD2, 5 bases. V was clipped by 4 bases and J by 4 bases, with 8 bases between them. This CDR3 contains 12 residues. Germline V CDR1 and CDR2: GTSNPN, SVGIG (reference sequence). The CDR3 DNA reads TGTGCCTGGACACGGACTTACAATGAGCAGTTCTTC. Its protein is CAWTRTYNEQFF.

V usage is TRBV7-3 and J usage is TRBJ2-1, with TRBD2 matching 7 bases. Germline CDR1 and CDR2: SGHTA and FQGTGA. The CDR3 spans 14 residues. V lost 5 bases and J lost 3; bases outside the gene matches: 4. The CDR3 spells CASSPGGGYNEQFF. CDR3 coding DNA: TGTGCCAGCAGCCCGGGGGGAGGCTACAATGAGCAGTTCTTC.

V is TRBV6-5 and J is TRBJ2-7; perhaps TRBD2 as D (5 bases). Trimming removed 7 bases at V and 5 bases at J, with 21 bases between. This CDR3 has 15 residues. Germline V gives CDR1 MNHEY, CDR2 SVGAGI. The DNA for the CDR3 is TGTGCCAGCATTTCGCGTCTCCTTGGGAGTGACGAGCAGTACTTC. As protein: CASISRLLGSDEQYF.

The chain couples TRBV5-4 to TRBJ2-7, with TRBD2 identical over 7 bases. In germline, CDR1 is SGHNT, CDR2 YYREEE (reference sequence). The length of the CDR3 is 12 residues. V lost 6 bases and J lost 7; bases outside the gene matches: 7. The CDR3: CASINPGREQYF. The CDR3 nucleotides read TGTGCCAGCATAAACCCCGGGAGGGAGCAGTACTTC.

This chain links TRBV6-6 with TRBJ2-7, with D unresolved. Germline CDR1 and CDR2: MNHNY and SVGAGI (reference sequence). The V end lost 6 bases, the J end lost 1 base, and 13 bases lay between the germline ends. The CDR3 is made up of 14 amino acids. CDR3 nucleotides: TGTGCCAGCAGCCACGGAACATTATCCTACGAGCAGTACTTC. This codes for CASSHGTLSYEQYF.

This clone showed up just once. CDR3 residues: CASSSSGRYSNEQYF. CDR3 in DNA: TGTGCCAGCAGCTCTAGCGGGAGGTATTCCAACGAGCAGTACTTC. The chain uses TRBV6-5 and TRBJ2-7, with 11 bases matching TRBD2. Germline CDR1 and CDR2: MNHEY and SVGAGI. Unmatched junction bases numbered 9, after V lost 6 bases and J lost 5 bases. The CDR3 spans 15 residues.

The rearrangement uses TRBV24-1 and TRBJ2-2, with 10 nucleotides matching TRBD2. This CDR3 region has 17 residues. Trimming removed 3 bases from V and 8 bases from J; junction bases left unmatched: 11. The V gene's germline CDR1 is KGHDR and CDR2 SFDVKD. DNA for the CDR3: TGTGCCACCAGTGATCAGGGGTCTAGCGGGAGAAGAGGGGAGCTGTTTTTT. Protein sequence: CATSDQGSSGRRGELFF.

This chain connects TRBV28 to TRBJ1-1; D remains unclear. The CDR3 has 12 amino acids. V was trimmed by 2 bases and J by 5 bases, leaving 6 bases between them. The germline V gene has CDR1 MDHEN and CDR2 SYDVKM. The DNA of the CDR3 is TGTGCCAGCAGTTTAGTGGCTACTGAAGCTTTCTTT. Encoded protein: CASSLVATEAFF.

V is TRBV30 and J is TRBJ1-5; D not resolved. V was cut by 0 bases and J by 6 bases, with 21 bases left in between. This CDR3 has 17 amino acids. CDR1 and CDR2 from the germline V gene are GTSNPN and SVGIG (reference sequence). The CDR3 DNA reads TGTGCCTGGAGTGTTTCCCGGCTCCTTGGGGATAGTCAGCCCCAGCATTTT. Amino acids: CAWSVSRLLGDSQPQHF.

J is TRBJ1-2 and V is TRBV28, with unresolved D. The CDR3 consists of 14 residues. The V gene lost 6 bases and the J gene lost 0 bases, with 11 bases spanning the gap. Germline CDR1 reads MDHEN; CDR2 reads SYDVKM. The CDR3 here is CASRQDPTNYGYTF. DNA of the CDR3: TGTGCCAGCAGGCAGGACCCCACTAACTATGGCTACACCTTC.

The J gene is TRBJ2-1, the V gene TRBV3-1 (or the pseudogene TRBV3-2), with TRBD1 as a possible D gene (6 bases). CDR3 size: 14 residues. Trimming took 2 bases from V and 4 from J, leaving 9 bases between them. Germline V gene lookup returns CDR1 LGHDT and CDR2 YNNKEL (reference sequence). CDR3 loop: CASSQRQVYNEQFF. Here the CDR3 DNA reads TGTGCCAGCAGCCAAAGACAGGTGTACAATGAGCAGTTCTTC.

The chain joins TRBV5-1 to TRBJ2-3; possible D gene TRBD1, 6 bases. The CDR3 contains 14 residues. Between the trimmed V and J ends, which lost 4 bases and 2 bases, there was a span of 11 bases. The V gene's germline CDR1 is SGHRS and CDR2 YFSETQ. The CDR3 is CASSTTGSTDTQYF. The CDR3 nucleotides read TGCGCCAGCAGCACCACAGGGTCCACAGATACGCAGTATTTT.

The V call is TRBV6-2 or TRBV6-3, the J call TRBJ2-7, with 9 nucleotides matching TRBD1. V dropped 5 bases and J dropped 1; count of bases not matched to a gene: 9. CDR3 length: 16 residues. Germline CDR1 reads MNHEY; CDR2 reads SVGEGT. CDR3 protein: CASSDPGQGSSYEQYF. The CDR3 bases are TGTGCCAGCAGTGACCCGGGACAGGGATCTTCCTACGAGCAGTACTTC.

The chain joins TRBV18 to TRBJ1-2; D gene unclear. Trimming took 3 bases from V and 4 from J, leaving 9 bases between them. Germline loops: CDR1 KGHSH, CDR2 LQKENI. The CDR3 has 13 residues. The CDR3 loop reads CASSPAETYGYTF. The CDR3 DNA reads TGTGCCAGCTCACCGGCCGAGACCTATGGCTACACCTTC.

The V call is TRBV20-1, the J call TRBJ1-2; D gene ambiguous. The CDR3 loop spans 11 amino acids. Between the trimmed V and J ends, which lost 6 bases and 4 bases, there was a span of 9 bases. Germline V gene data show CDR1 as DFQATT and CDR2 as SNEGSKA (reference sequence). The CDR3 protein is CSALGPYGYTF. Written as DNA, the CDR3 is TGCAGTGCACTGGGCCCCTATGGCTACACCTTC.